This T cell receptor (beta chain) was sequenced in a study of cytomegalovirus exposure and HLA in healthy donors. The study's findings and limits: Specificity of a few CMV-associated chains for CMV antigens was verified in vitro. Most TCR sequences were rare, but some public TCRs occurred in many donors. When presence/absence was analysed, sequencing depth was taken to be roughly uniform across donors. Sequencing probably produced one cluster of sequence variants that were highly shared.

Primers: 60 Vbeta forward and 13 Jbeta reverse. TCRdb's table, derived via immunoSEQ multiplex PCR, lists solely in-frame clones and lacks some. The table shows approximately 90,000 clones, with around four fifths occurring only once. CDR1 MDHEN and CDR2 SYDVKM come from the germline V gene. This CDR3 is built from 14 residues. Trimming took 3 bases from V and 2 from J, leaving 11 bases between them. Notes on this clone: No antigen is known for it.

The sequenced material came from PBMCs. The chain combines TRBV28 with TRBJ2-7; a weak D match, TRBD1 (6 bases). This receptor was obtained from a boy between 10 and 17 years old in good health and CMV-seronegative. CDR3 DNA sequence: TGTGCCAGCAGTTTTAGGGGGTCAACCTACGAGCAGTACTTC. Its protein is CASSFRGSTYEQYF.